Listed here is a single TCR beta chain. The data are from a study of PD-L1 blockade in urothelial cancer. Assay used: immunoSEQ multiplex PCR; TCRdb lists only in-frame clones, some missing. The repertoire holds about 39,000 clones, with about 89% as singletons. The CDR3 spans 15 residues. CDR1 and CDR2 (germline): LNHDA, SQIVND (reference sequence). V was cut by 5 bases and J by 5 bases, with 18 bases left in between. This specimen consisted of PBMCs, obtained around atezolizumab (anti-PD-L1) treatment. The receptor comes from a man aged 55 to 70 with urothelial cancer. V is TRBV19 and J is TRBJ2-5, with a possible D match to TRBD2 (6 bases). CDR3 coding DNA: TGTGCCAGTAGTGTATCCGGGACTCAGAGGGAGACCCAGTACTTC. Protein: CASSVSGTQRETQYF.